This T cell receptor (beta chain) was identified in a study of T cell responses to AZD1222 COVID-19 vaccine. General study results and limits: Across spike, vaccine-associated CD4 TCRs were found, dominant at 160-218 and 743-854.

V was pared by 1 base and J by 8 bases, with 4 bases of the junction left unmatched. The CDR3 contains 14 residues. Germline assignment: CDR1 SGHTA and CDR2 FQGNSA. Remarks on this clone: What it binds is unknown.

Sequenced by immunoSEQ multiplex PCR; TCRdb stores in-frame clones only, minus some. The data hold about 110,000 clones, with about 88% observed a single time. This clonotype was obtained from an adult in good health. Specimen: peripheral blood, collected on day 0 of AZD1222 vaccination. This chain links TRBV7-2 with TRBJ2-1, with TRBD1 matching 8 bases. The CDR3 here is CASSLDRGADEQFF. CDR3 nucleotides: TGTGCCAGCAGCTTAGACAGGGGGGCAGATGAGCAGTTCTTC.